Listed here is a single T cell receptor beta chain. Measured with immunoSEQ multiplex PCR; TCRdb has only the in-frame clones, and not every one. The sample records 450,000 to 650,000 clones, 75% to 85% being singletons. Germline values: CDR1 SGHVS, CDR2 FNYEAQ. The length of the CDR3 is 13 residues. V lost 6 bases, J lost 4 bases, and 12 bases lay in between. The record originates from a study of shared T cell receptors in the human thymus. These same data were also listed under a study on human thymus T cells. That investigation notes: The thymus tissue came from resections taken during corrective heart surgery.

The chain couples TRBV7-6 to TRBJ1-2; D unresolved. Specimen: thymocytes. This sequence was found in a boy younger than two with a congenital heart defect. This chain's CDR3 is CASRQLEGYGYTF. In DNA, the CDR3 is TGTGCCAGCAGGCAACTTGAGGGCTATGGCTACACCTTC.